The 9 T cell receptor beta chains in this list originate from one sample, sequenced in a study of shared T cell receptors in the human thymus. The repertoire was sequenced with immunoSEQ multiplex PCR; TCRdb's copy has only in-frame clones and lacks some. This sample yields 500,000 to 550,000 clones, of which approximately 78% are seen a single time; more than 0.01% belongs to the top ten. A further study also used this sample, focusing on human thymus T cells.

The sample consisted of thymocytes. The receptors derive from a boy under three years old with a congenital heart defect.

This clone turned up a few times. The chain recombines TRBV28 with TRBJ2-1; 13 nucleotides agree with TRBD2. V lost 5 bases and J lost 8; bases outside the gene matches: 6. The length of the CDR3 is 15 residues. Per the germline V gene, CDR1 is MDHEN and CDR2 is SYDVKM. CDR3 sequence (DNA): TGTGCCAGCAGTCCGGGACTAGCGGGAACGGATGAGCAGTTCTTC. Its protein product is CASSPGLAGTDEQFF.

The J gene is TRBJ1-2, the V gene TRBV30; a weak D match, TRBD1 (5 bases). The CDR3 length is 15 residues. The V end lost 3 bases, the J end lost 0 bases, and 14 bases lay between the germline ends. Germline assignment: CDR1 GTSNPN and CDR2 SVGIG (reference sequence). The CDR3 protein is CAWRADRLPNYGYTF. In nucleotides, the CDR3 is TGTGCCTGGAGGGCCGACAGACTCCCTAACTATGGCTACACCTTC.

This chain connects TRBV7-9 to TRBJ1-1; no reliable D call. This CDR3 has 13 residues. Germline V lookup: CDR1 SEHNR, CDR2 FQNEAQ (reference sequence). The V and J ends lost 1 base and 6 bases respectively, with 9 bases between them. The CDR3: CASSLDTGAEAFF. CDR3 nucleotide sequence: TGTGCCAGCAGCTTAGACACGGGAGCTGAAGCTTTCTTT.

In nucleotides, the CDR3 is TGTGCCAGCAGTGAGACTAGGGCCGGCTACGAGCAGTACTTC. This sequence encodes CASSETRAGYEQYF. The chain has TRBV2 and TRBJ2-7, with TRBD2 as a possible D gene (6 bases). V dropped 3 bases and J dropped 3 bases, with 12 bases sitting between them. The V gene's germline CDR1 is SNHLY and CDR2 FYNNEI. The CDR3 runs to 14 residues.

J is TRBJ1-3 and V is TRBV28; 9 bases fit TRBD1. This CDR3 contains 19 residues. CDR1 and CDR2 (germline): MDHEN, SYDVKM. The trim removed 1 base at V and 3 bases at J, leaving 13 bases unmatched. DNA for the CDR3: TGTGCCAGCAGTTTATTTGTCCCGGGACAGGGAATCATTGGAAACACCATATATTTT. Encoded protein: CASSLFVPGQGIIGNTIYF.

The chain uses TRBV2 and TRBJ1-4, with D perhaps TRBD1 (5 bases). Germline CDR1 and CDR2: SNHLY and FYNNEI. CDR3 length: 16 residues. Trimming pared 4 bases from V and 4 bases from J, leaving 16 bases between. The CDR3 DNA follows: TGTGCCAGCAGTGGGGGCGGGAGGATACTTAATGAAAAACTGTTTTTT. Protein product: CASSGGGRILNEKLFF.

The sample holds a few counts of this clone. The rearrangement links TRBV5-4 to TRBJ2-3; TRBD2 matches at 10 bases. V was clipped by 7 bases and J by 1 base; unmatched bases: 12. Germline CDR1 reads SGHNT; CDR2 reads YYREEE (reference sequence). The CDR3 length is 17 residues. CDR3 sequence: CASGPRRGLAGTDTQYF. The CDR3 nucleotides are TGTGCCAGCGGCCCAAGGCGAGGACTAGCGGGCACAGATACGCAGTATTTT.

The DNA of the CDR3 is TGTGCCAGCAGGGGGGAAGCCGGGACTAGCGACAACAATGAGCAGTTCTTC. Protein: CASRGEAGTSDNNEQFF. The chain combines TRBV7-8 with TRBJ2-1, with 10 bases lining up with TRBD2. This CDR3 spans 17 amino acids. From germline, CDR1 is SGHVS and CDR2 FQNEAQ. The V and J ends lost 6 bases and 5 bases, in that order; junction bases with no gene match: 13. The whole variable domain, remainder taken from reference TRBV7-8 and TRBJ2-1, is GAGVSQSPRYKVAKRGQDVALRCDPISGHVSLFWYQQALGQGPEFLTYFQNEAQLDKSGLPSDRFFAERPEGSVSTLKIQRTQQEDSAVYLCASRGEAGTSDNNEQFFGPGTRLTVL.

This chain connects TRBV6-5 to TRBJ2-7; 7 nucleotides align to TRBD2. There are 16 residues in the CDR3. V dropped 0 bases and J dropped 3; count of bases not matched to a gene: 8. The V gene's germline CDR1 is MNHEY and CDR2 SVGAGI. In DNA form, the CDR3 reads TGTGCCAGCAGTTACTCGTTGCTAGCGGAGAACTACGAGCAGTACTTC. It translates to CASSYSLLAENYEQYF.